The clone carrying this T cell receptor (beta chain) was seen ten or more times. Its target is not known. Sequencing involved patients with CD8+CD57+ cell expansion previously shown by flow cytometry. Germline V gene lookup returns CDR1 SGHTA and CDR2 FQGNSA. CDR3 length: 12 amino acids. V was trimmed by 5 bases and J by 1 base, leaving 4 bases between them. The data are from a study of CD8+CD57+ T cells in acquired aplastic anemia. The use of genomic DNA as template underpinned the TCR beta VDJ and CDR3 profiling. One entry per CDR3 protein results from TCRdb running MiXCR on the reads. The sample records around 180,000 distinct CDR3 sequences, under 50% being singletons. Study-wide results and caveats: Overlapping CD8+ CDR3 repertoires of patients and controls contained some 27 shared sequences. With respect to CD8+ Simpson's diversity, patients and controls did not differ significantly.

The clonotype comes from a human donor with aplastic anemia. V is TRBV7-2 and J is TRBJ2-3; unclear D gene. Sequences were obtained from sorted CD4+, CD8+, or CD8+CD57+ T cells (not recorded which) from PBMCs. The CDR3 nucleotides read TGTGCCAGCAGCCTCCGCACAGATACGCAGTATTTT. Residues: CASSLRTDTQYF.